This TCR beta chain was sequenced during a study of monozygotic twins with inflammatory bowel disease. TCRdb reprocessed the 5' RACE reads and stores each CDR3 protein as one record, lacking DNA. This table lists approximately 400,000 distinct CDR3 sequences. Germline V lookup: CDR1 KGHSH, CDR2 LQKENI. The CDR3 sequence is 13 residues long. V gene TRBV18 combines with J gene TRBJ1-1; TCRdb indicates TRBD1, and absent DNA this call remains unverified. This clonotype was obtained from a human donor with ulcerative colitis or Crohn's disease, or a healthy co-twin of an affected twin (not recorded which). The sample was blood. The CDR3 loop reads CASSPISGTEAFF.